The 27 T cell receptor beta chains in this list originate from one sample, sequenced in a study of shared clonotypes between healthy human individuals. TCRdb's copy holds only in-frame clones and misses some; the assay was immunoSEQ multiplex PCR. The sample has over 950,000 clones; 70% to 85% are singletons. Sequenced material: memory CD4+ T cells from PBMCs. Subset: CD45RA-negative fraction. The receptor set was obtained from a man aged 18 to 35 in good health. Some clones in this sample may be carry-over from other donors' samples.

This CDR3 reads CASSGTLTRAEAFF. Written as DNA, the CDR3 is TGTGCCAGCAGTGGAACCCTTACACGGGCTGAAGCTTTCTTT. The chain employs TRBV6-1 and TRBJ1-1; D remains ambiguous. This CDR3 spans 14 amino acids. The V and J ends lost 4 bases and 6 bases respectively, with 15 bases between them. Per the germline V gene, CDR1 is MNHNS and CDR2 is SASEGT.

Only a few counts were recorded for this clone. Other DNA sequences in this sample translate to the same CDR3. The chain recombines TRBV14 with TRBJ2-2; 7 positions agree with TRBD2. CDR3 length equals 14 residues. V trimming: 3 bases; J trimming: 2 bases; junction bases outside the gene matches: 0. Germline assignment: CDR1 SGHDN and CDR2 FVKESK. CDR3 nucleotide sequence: TGTGCCAGCAGCCAGGGACTAAACACCGGGGAGCTGTTTTTT. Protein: CASSQGLNTGELFF.

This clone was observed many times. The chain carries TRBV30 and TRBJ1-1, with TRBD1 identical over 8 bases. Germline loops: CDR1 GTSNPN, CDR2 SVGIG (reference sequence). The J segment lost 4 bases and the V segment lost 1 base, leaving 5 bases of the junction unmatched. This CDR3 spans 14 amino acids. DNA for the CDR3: TGTGCCTGGAGTGGGAGGACAGGGAGCACTGAAGCTTTCTTT. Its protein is CAWSGRTGSTEAFF.

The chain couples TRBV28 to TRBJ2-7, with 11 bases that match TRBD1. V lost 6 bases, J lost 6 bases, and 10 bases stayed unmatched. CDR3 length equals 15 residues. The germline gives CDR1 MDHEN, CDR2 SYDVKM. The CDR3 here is CASSPGGQGASEQYF. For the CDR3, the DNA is TGTGCCAGCAGCCCAGGCGGACAGGGGGCGTCCGAGCAGTACTTC. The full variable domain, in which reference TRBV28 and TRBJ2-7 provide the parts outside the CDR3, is DVKVTQSSRYLVKRTGEKVFLECVQDMDHENMFWYRQDPGLGLRLIYFSYDVKMKEKGDIPEGYSVSREKKERFSLILESASTNQTSMYLCASSPGGQGASEQYFGPGTRLTVT.

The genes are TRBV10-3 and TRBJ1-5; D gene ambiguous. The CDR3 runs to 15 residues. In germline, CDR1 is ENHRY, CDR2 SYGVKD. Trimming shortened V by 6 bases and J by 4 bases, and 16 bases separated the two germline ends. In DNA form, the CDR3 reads TGTGCCATCAGCGGGAATAGTGAGGGAAATCAGCCCCAGCATTTT. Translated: CAISGNSEGNQPQHF.

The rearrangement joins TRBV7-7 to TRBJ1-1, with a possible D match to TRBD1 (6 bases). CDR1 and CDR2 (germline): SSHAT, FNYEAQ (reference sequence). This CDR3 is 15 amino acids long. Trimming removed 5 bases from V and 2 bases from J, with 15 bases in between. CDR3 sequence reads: CASSPDQGTNTEAFF. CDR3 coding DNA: TGTGCCAGCAGCCCAGACCAGGGGACAAACACTGAAGCTTTCTTT.

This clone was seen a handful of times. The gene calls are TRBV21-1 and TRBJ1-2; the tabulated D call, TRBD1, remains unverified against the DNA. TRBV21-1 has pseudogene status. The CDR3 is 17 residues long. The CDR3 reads CASSKALPRGSNYGYTF. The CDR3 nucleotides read TGTGCCAGCAGCAAAGCGCTTCCTAGGGGATCTAACTATGGCTACACCTTC.

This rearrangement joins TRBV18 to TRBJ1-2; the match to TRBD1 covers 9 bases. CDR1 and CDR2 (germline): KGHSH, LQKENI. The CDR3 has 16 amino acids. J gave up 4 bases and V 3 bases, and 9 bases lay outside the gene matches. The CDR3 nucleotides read TGTGCCAGCTCACCTCCTGGTGTACAGGGGGCCTATGGCTACACCTTC. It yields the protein CASSPPGVQGAYGYTF.

The CDR3 nucleotides read TGCAGCGTTGGGGCGGGGCATTTGAACACTGAAGCTTTCTTT. This sequence encodes CSVGAGHLNTEAFF. This chain joins TRBV29-1 and TRBJ1-1; TRBD1 might be the D (5 bases). Trimming cost V 4 bases and J 0 bases, with 12 bases left between them. The germline CDR1 and CDR2 sequences are SQVTM and ANQGSEA. CDR3 length: 14 amino acids.

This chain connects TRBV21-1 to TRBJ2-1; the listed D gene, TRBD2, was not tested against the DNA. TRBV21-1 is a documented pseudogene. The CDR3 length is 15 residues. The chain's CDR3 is CASIEGTSGNGEQFF. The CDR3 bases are TGTGCCAGCATTGAAGGGACTAGCGGGAATGGTGAGCAGTTCTTC.

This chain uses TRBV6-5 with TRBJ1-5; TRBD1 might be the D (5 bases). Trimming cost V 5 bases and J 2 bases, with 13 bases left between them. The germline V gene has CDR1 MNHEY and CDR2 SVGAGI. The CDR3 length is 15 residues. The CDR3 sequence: CASSPQGNGNQPQHF. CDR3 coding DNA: TGTGCCAGCAGTCCTCAGGGTAATGGCAATCAGCCCCAGCATTTT.

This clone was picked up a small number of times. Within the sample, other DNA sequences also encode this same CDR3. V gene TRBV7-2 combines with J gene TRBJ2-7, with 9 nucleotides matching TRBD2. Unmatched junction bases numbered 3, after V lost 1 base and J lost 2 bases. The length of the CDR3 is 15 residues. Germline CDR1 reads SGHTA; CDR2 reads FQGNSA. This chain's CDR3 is CASSLGLAGTYEQYF. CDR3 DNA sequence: TGTGCCAGCAGCTTAGGTCTAGCGGGAACCTACGAGCAGTACTTC.

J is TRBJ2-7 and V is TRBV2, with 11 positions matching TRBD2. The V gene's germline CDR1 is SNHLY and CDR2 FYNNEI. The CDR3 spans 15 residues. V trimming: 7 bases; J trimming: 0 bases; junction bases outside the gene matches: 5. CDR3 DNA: TGTGCCAGCAAAGGGACTAGCGGAATCTCCTACGAGCAGTACTTC. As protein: CASKGTSGISYEQYF.

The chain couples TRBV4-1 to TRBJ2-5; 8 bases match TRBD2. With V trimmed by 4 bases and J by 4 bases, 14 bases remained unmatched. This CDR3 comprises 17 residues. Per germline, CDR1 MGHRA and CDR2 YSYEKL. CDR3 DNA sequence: TGCGCCAGCAGCCGCAAAGGCAGCGGGAGCGGAACAGAGACCCAGTACTTC. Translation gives CASSRKGSGSGTETQYF.

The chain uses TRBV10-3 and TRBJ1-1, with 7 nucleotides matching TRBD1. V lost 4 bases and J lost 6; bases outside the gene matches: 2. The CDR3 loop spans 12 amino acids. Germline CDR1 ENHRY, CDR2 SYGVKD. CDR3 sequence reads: CAISATGAEAFF. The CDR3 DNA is TGTGCCATCAGTGCCACAGGGGCTGAAGCTTTCTTT.

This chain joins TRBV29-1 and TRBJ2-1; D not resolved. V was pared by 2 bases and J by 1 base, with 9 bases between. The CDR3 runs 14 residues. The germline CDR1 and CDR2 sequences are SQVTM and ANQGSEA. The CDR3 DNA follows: TGCAGCGTTGAACTGGCTACTTCCTACAATGAGCAGTTCTTC. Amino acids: CSVELATSYNEQFF.

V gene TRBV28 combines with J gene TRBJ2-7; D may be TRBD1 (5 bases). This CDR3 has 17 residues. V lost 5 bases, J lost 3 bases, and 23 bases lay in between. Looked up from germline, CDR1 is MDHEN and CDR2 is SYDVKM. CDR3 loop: CASSPTLGAGSYYEQYF. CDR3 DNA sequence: TGTGCCAGCAGTCCGACGTTAGGGGCAGGTTCATACTACGAGCAGTACTTC.

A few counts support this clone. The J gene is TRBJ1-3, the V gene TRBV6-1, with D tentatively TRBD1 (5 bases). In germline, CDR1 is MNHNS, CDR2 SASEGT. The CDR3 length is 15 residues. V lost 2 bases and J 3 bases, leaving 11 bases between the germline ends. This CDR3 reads CASSEPGQFGNTIYF. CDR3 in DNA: TGTGCCAGCAGTGAACCAGGACAATTTGGAAACACCATATATTTT.

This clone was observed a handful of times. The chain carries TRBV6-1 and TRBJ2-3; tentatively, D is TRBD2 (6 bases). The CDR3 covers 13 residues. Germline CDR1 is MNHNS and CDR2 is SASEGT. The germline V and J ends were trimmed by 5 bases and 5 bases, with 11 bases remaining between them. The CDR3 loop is CASSRSGLDTQYF. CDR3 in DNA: TGTGCCAGCAGTCGAAGCGGGCTAGATACGCAGTATTTT.

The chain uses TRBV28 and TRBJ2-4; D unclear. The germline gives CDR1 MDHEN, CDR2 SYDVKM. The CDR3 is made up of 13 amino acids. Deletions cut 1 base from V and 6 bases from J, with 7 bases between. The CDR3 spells CASSLLGINIQYF. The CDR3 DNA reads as TGTGCCAGCAGTTTATTGGGGATAAACATTCAGTACTTC.

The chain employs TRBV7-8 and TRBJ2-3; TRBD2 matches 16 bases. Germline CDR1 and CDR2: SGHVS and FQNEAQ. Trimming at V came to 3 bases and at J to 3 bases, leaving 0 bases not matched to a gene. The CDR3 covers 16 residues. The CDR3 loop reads CASSLGLAGGTDTQYF. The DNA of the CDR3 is TGTGCCAGCAGCTTGGGACTAGCGGGAGGGACAGATACGCAGTATTTT.

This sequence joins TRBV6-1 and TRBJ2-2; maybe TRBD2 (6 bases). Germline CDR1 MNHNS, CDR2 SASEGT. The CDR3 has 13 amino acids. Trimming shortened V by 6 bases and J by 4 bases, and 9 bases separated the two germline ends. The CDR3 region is CASRASVTGELFF. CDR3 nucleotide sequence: TGTGCCAGCAGGGCTAGCGTCACCGGGGAGCTGTTTTTT.

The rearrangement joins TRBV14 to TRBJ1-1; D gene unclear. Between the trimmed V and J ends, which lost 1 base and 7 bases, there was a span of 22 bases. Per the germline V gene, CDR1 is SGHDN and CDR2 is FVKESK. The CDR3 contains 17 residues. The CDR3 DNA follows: TGTGCCAGCAGCCAAGTTTCTGGTCTCCGGGCGTTCAGTGAAGCTTTCTTT. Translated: CASSQVSGLRAFSEAFF.

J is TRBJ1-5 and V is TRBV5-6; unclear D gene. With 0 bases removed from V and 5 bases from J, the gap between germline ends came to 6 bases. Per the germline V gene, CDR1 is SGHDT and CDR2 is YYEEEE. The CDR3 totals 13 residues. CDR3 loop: CASSLGLHQPQHF. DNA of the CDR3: TGTGCCAGCAGCTTGGGTCTACATCAGCCCCAGCATTTT.

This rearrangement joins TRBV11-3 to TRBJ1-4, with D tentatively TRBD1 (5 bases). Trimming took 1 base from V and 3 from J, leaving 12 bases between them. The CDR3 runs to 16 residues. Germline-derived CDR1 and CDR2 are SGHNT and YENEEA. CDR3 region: CASSLVGAVPNEKLFF. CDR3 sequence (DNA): TGTGCCAGCAGCTTAGTTGGGGCAGTTCCTAATGAAAAACTGTTTTTT.

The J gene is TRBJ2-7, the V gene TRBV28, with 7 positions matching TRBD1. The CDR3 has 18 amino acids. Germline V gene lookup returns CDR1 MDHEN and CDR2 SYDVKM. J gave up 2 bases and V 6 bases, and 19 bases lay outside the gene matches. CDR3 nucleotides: TGTGCCAGCAGGATCCTATCCCCTCTAGGGGGCCGCACCTACGAGCAGTACTTC. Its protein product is CASRILSPLGGRTYEQYF.

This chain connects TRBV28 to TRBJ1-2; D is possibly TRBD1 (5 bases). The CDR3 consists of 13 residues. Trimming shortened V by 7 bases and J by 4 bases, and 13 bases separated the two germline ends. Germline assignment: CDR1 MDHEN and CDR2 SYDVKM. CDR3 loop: CASTGGGSYGYTF. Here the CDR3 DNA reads TGTGCCAGCACGGGCGGGGGTAGCTATGGCTACACCTTC.